The T cell receptor beta chain under discussion was sequenced for a study of OX40 agonist ivuxolimab in advanced cancers. Study-level background: Patients undergoing dose escalation presented with hepatocellular carcinoma, melanoma, renal cell or head and neck cancer. Having had anti-PD-1, anti-PD-L1 or anti-CTLA-4 therapy before was allowed, and roughly 40% had some. Study-level points and caveats: At 0.1 to 3.0 mg/kg and by week 6, clonal expansion occurred in CD4+ and CD8+ blood T cells. There were, on average, more expanded clones in CD8+ T cells than in CD4+.

The assay was immunoSEQ multiplex PCR, and TCRdb's table has in-frame clones only and misses some. The data hold about 73,000 clones, with approximately 86% observed a single time. The sample holds one count of this clone. Its antigen is undetermined. Germline V gene sequence: CDR1 SGHNT, CDR2 YENEEA. V gave up 5 bases and J gave up 5 bases, with 9 bases separating them. This CDR3 is 13 amino acids long. The origin of this receptor is an adult with an advanced solid tumor such as melanoma, head and neck, liver or kidney cancer. V and J are TRBV11-3 and TRBJ2-2; D call uncertain. The starting material was CD4+ or CD8+ T cells sorted from blood, obtained in a trial of the OX40 agonist ivuxolimab. CDR3 residues: CASSPRATGELFF. CDR3 nucleotide sequence: TGTGCCAGCAGCCCTAGGGCGACCGGGGAGCTGTTTTTT.